These 13 T cell receptor beta chains originate from one sample sequenced in a study of blood T cell repertoires in COVID-19. Sequenced by immunoSEQ multiplex PCR; TCRdb stores in-frame clones only, minus some. This sample has roughly 80,000 clones, with over 80% found just once. The sequenced material came from peripheral blood. Receptors originate from a human donor in a cohort sampled during active COVID-19.

The table lists this clone with a count of one. The rearrangement uses TRBV12-5 and TRBJ2-7; D possibly corresponds to TRBD2 (5 bases). Deletions cut 6 bases from V and 3 bases from J, with 15 bases between. CDR3 length: 14 residues. Germline lookup yields CDR1 LGHNT and CDR2 FRNRAP. The DNA of the CDR3 is TGTGCTAGTGGCAACCGGGCCGGGGTCTACGAGCAGTACTTC. This gives the protein CASGNRAGVYEQYF.

This clone occurred once. This rearrangement joins TRBV10-2 to TRBJ1-5; D is uncertain. The CDR3 runs 14 residues. V shed 1 base and J shed 2 bases, with 6 bases lying between them. Germline V lookup: CDR1 WSHSY, CDR2 SAAADI. The CDR3, as DNA: TGCGCCAGCAGTGAGTGGCAGGGCAATCAGCCCCAGCATTTT. Translation gives CASSEWQGNQPQHF.

This clone was counted a few times. This chain connects TRBV11-3 to TRBJ2-1; 7 nucleotides agree with TRBD2. Germline CDR1 reads SGHNT; CDR2 reads YENEEA. The CDR3 spans 15 residues. The V and J ends lost 0 bases and 5 bases, in that order; junction bases with no gene match: 4. CDR3 nucleotide sequence: TGTGCCAGCAGCTTAGAAAGCGGGATACACAATGAGCAGTTCTTC. Encoded protein: CASSLESGIHNEQFF. The full variable domain, rest sourced from reference TRBV11-3 and TRBJ2-1, is EAGVVQSPRYKIIEKKQPVAFWCNPISGHNTLYWYLQNLGQGPELLIRYENEEAVDDSQLPKDRFSAERLKGVDSTLKIQPAELGDSAVYLCASSLESGIHNEQFFGPGTRLTVL.

The CDR3 loop reads CASSRASRNEQYF. CDR3 in DNA: TGTGCCAGCAGCCGCGCCTCCCGCAACGAGCAGTACTTC. The chain is built from TRBV27 and TRBJ2-7; no clear D gene. CDR3 length equals 13 residues. Germline-derived CDR1 and CDR2 are MNHEY and SMNVEV (reference sequence). The V gene lost 6 bases and the J gene lost 5 bases, with 14 bases spanning the gap.

CDR3 nucleotides: TGCGCCAGCAGCTTAGGACTAGCGGGGGGGCAAGAGACCCAGTACTTC. Translation gives CASSLGLAGGQETQYF. The chain uses TRBV5-1 and TRBJ2-5; 15 positions agree with TRBD2. Trimming cost V 2 bases and J 2 bases; bases outside gene matches: 1. In germline, CDR1 is SGHRS, CDR2 YFSETQ. The CDR3 is 16 amino acids.

The V and J genes are TRBV5-4 and TRBJ2-5, with D tentatively TRBD2 (5 bases). The CDR3 has 16 residues. Germline CDR1 and CDR2: SGHNT and YYREEE (reference sequence). The V end was cut by 0 bases, the J end by 5 bases, with 17 bases between. CDR3 region: CASSLVRSPTGETQYF. The CDR3 DNA follows: TGTGCCAGCAGCTTGGTTCGGAGCCCGACGGGGGAGACCCAGTACTTC.

The gene calls are TRBV30 and TRBJ2-7; 8 bases are a match to TRBD1. V shed 5 bases and J 3 bases; nucleotides not matched to a gene: 6. Germline assignment: CDR1 GTSNPN and CDR2 SVGIG (reference sequence). The CDR3 is 13 residues long. CDR3 loop: CAWFDRGNYEQYF. The CDR3 DNA sequence: TGTGCCTGGTTTGACAGGGGAAACTACGAGCAGTACTTC.

CDR3 sequence: CASSLVGGDSYEQYF. The CDR3 DNA reads TGTGCCAGCAGCTTAGTTGGGGGGGATTCCTACGAGCAGTACTTC. The chain is built from TRBV7-2 and TRBJ2-7; 7 positions agree with TRBD2. The CDR3 is made up of 15 amino acids. J lost 1 base, V lost 1 base, and 4 bases had no gene match. Germline loops: CDR1 SGHTA, CDR2 FQGNSA.

V usage is TRBV11-3 and J usage is TRBJ1-2, with D unclear. The germline V and J ends were trimmed by 4 bases and 6 bases, with 9 bases remaining between them. The germline CDR1 and CDR2 sequences are SGHNT and YENEEA. CDR3 size: 12 residues. CDR3 DNA sequence: TGTGCCAGCAGCTCGTACTTAGATGGCTACACCTTC. Translation: CASSSYLDGYTF.

This chain joins TRBV29-1 and TRBJ1-1, with 8 bases that match TRBD1. The V gene end was trimmed by 6 bases and the J gene end by 1 base; junction bases not matched to a gene: 7. CDR1 and CDR2 from the germline V gene are SQVTM and ANQGSEA. The CDR3 is 14 amino acids. The DNA for the CDR3 is TGCAGCGTAAGAGGGACAGGACGGAACACTGAAGCTTTCTTT. Residues: CSVRGTGRNTEAFF.

This clone came up a few times. This chain connects TRBV19 to TRBJ2-1, with 15 bases that match TRBD2. Trimming cost V 8 bases and J 7 bases; bases outside gene matches: 12. Germline V gene sequence: CDR1 LNHDA, CDR2 SQIVND (reference sequence). The CDR3 runs to 17 residues. The CDR3 protein is CASAGTSGRPRTNEQFF. CDR3 DNA: TGTGCCAGTGCCGGGACTAGCGGGAGGCCACGAACAAATGAGCAGTTCTTC. The complete variable domain, with remaining parts taken from reference TRBV19 and TRBJ2-1, reads DGGITQSPKYLFRKEGQNVTLSCEQNLNHDAMYWYRQDPGQGLRLIYYSQIVNDFQKGDIAEGYSVSREKKESFPLTVTSAQKNPTAFYLCASAGTSGRPRTNEQFFGPGTRLTVL.

V usage is TRBV24-1 and J usage is TRBJ2-3, with 8 bases aligning to TRBD1. V lost 4 bases to trimming and J lost 3 bases; unmatched junction nucleotides: 8. Germline V gives CDR1 KGHDR, CDR2 SFDVKD. The CDR3 consists of 16 residues. The CDR3 loop is CATSDRQGMSTDTQYF. CDR3 sequence (DNA): TGTGCCACCAGTGACAGACAGGGGATGTCGACAGATACGCAGTATTTT.

V usage is TRBV7-6 and J usage is TRBJ1-1; 7 bases are shared with TRBD1. Germline lookup yields CDR1 SGHVS and CDR2 FNYEAQ. V was clipped by 2 bases and J by 7 bases; unmatched bases: 7. The CDR3 is 14 residues long. CDR3 region: CASSLSTGSLEAFF. CDR3 nucleotides: TGTGCCAGCAGCTTATCGACAGGGTCTCTTGAAGCTTTCTTT.